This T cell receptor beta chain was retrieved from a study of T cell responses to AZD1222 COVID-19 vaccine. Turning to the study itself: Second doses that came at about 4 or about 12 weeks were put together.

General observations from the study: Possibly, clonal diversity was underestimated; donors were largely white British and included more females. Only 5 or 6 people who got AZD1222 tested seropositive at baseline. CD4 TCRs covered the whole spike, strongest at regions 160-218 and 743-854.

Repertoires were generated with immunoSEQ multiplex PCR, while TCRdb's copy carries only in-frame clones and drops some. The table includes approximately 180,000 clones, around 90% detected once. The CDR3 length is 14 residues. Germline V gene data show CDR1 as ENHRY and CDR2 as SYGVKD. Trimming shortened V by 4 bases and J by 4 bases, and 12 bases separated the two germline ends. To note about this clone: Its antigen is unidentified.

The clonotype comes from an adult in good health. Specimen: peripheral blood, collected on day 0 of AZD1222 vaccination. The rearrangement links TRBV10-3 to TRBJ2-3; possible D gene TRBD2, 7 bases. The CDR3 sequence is CAISVGGGADTQYF. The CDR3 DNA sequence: TGTGCCATCAGTGTAGGAGGGGGGGCAGATACGCAGTATTTT.